This T cell receptor (beta chain) was captured in a study of cytomegalovirus exposure and HLA in healthy donors. As for this clone: Its specificity is unknown.

Repertoires were generated with immunoSEQ multiplex PCR, while TCRdb's copy carries only in-frame clones and drops some. The table lists 120,000 or so clones, about 88% of them singletons. Looked up from germline, CDR1 is KGHSH and CDR2 is LQKENI. The CDR3 covers 14 residues. With V trimmed by 3 bases and J by 4 bases, 1 base remained unmatched. General study findings and limits: Specificity for CMV antigens was confirmed in vitro for a few of the CMV-associated chains. Cytomegalovirus association was assigned to more than 150 TCR beta chains. Some public TCRs appeared in many individuals, while most sequences were rare.

V and J are TRBV18 and TRBJ1-1; 11 positions agree with TRBD1. Sample: PBMCs. This TCR came from a man aged 25 to 40 in good health and CMV-seronegative. CDR3 residues: CASSPGTGGTEAFF. The DNA of the CDR3 is TGTGCCAGCTCACCCGGGACAGGGGGCACTGAAGCTTTCTTT.